These 11 T cell receptor beta chains share one sample of origin, sequenced in a study of radiation and T cells in renal cell carcinoma. Generated by immunoSEQ multiplex PCR, the TCRdb table keeps only in-frame clones and is missing some. The table lists just under 150,000 clones, 75% to 90% of them singletons. Time point here: blood 4 weeks post-SBRT, at nephrectomy. The sample's treatment: 15 Gy SBRT to primary tumor, nephrectomy 4 weeks later. Sequenced here: blood, sampled from a patient whose treatment included radiotherapy and nephrectomy. The origin of the receptors is a woman aged 50 to 60 with renal cell carcinoma.

This clone has just one count. The genes are TRBV5-1 and TRBJ2-7; 9 nucleotides align to TRBD1. Germline CDR1 reads SGHRS; CDR2 reads YFSETQ. The CDR3 is 14 amino acids. V shed 0 bases, J shed 5 bases, and the junction held 3 bases outside the gene matches. In DNA form, the CDR3 reads TGCGCCAGCAGCTTGGGCGGGACAGGGCACGAGCAGTACTTC. It codes for CASSLGGTGHEQYF.

The V call is TRBV28, the J call TRBJ1-1; D is unclear. From germline, CDR1 is MDHEN and CDR2 SYDVKM. V shed 6 bases and J shed 8 bases, with 19 bases lying between them. CDR3 length: 14 amino acids. The CDR3 loop is CASSPSTDRREAFF. The DNA of the CDR3 is TGTGCCAGCAGCCCATCCACGGACCGGCGGGAAGCTTTCTTT.

In this sample, this clone turned up a few times. The chain recombines TRBV7-2 with TRBJ1-3; no clear D gene. CDR1 is SGHTA and CDR2 is FQGNSA in the germline V gene. The CDR3 is 15 residues long. Trimming cost V 5 bases and J 4 bases, with 15 bases left between them. This CDR3 reads CASSPGGSPGNTIYF. As DNA, the CDR3 is TGTGCCAGCAGCCCTGGCGGTTCCCCCGGAAACACCATATATTTT.

The chain carries TRBV7-9 and TRBJ1-4, with 9 nucleotides matching TRBD1. There are 15 residues in the CDR3. Germline values: CDR1 SEHNR, CDR2 FQNEAQ (reference sequence). V shed 5 bases and J 3 bases; nucleotides not matched to a gene: 4. The CDR3 DNA is TGTGCCAGCAGCCAACAGGGGGCGGCTAATGAAAAACTGTTTTTT. The encoded protein is CASSQQGAANEKLFF.

V usage is TRBV5-1 and J usage is TRBJ2-5; D is uncertain. From germline, CDR1 is SGHRS and CDR2 YFSETQ. With 2 bases removed from V and 3 bases from J, the gap between germline ends came to 8 bases. The CDR3 contains 13 residues. The CDR3 sequence: CASSLQIEETQYF. In DNA form, the CDR3 reads TGCGCCAGCAGCTTACAAATCGAAGAGACCCAGTACTTC.

The sample holds one count of this clone. The chain recombines TRBV25-1 with TRBJ2-6, with D perhaps matching TRBD1 or TRBD2 (6 bases each). CDR1 and CDR2 (germline): MGHDK, SYGVNS. Trimming shortened V by 2 bases and J by 8 bases, and 19 bases separated the two germline ends. The CDR3 is 17 residues long. CDR3 in amino acids: CASSERGGPWGSNVLTF. CDR3 coding DNA: TGTGCCAGCAGTGAAAGAGGGGGGCCCTGGGGGTCCAACGTCCTGACTTTC.

This clone showed up just once. The chain has TRBV4-2 and TRBJ2-6; TRBD1 agrees at 10 bases. V lost 0 bases and J lost 3; bases outside the gene matches: 8. Germline lookup yields CDR1 LGHNA and CDR2 YNFKEQ. CDR3 length equals 19 residues. This CDR3 is CASSQDRLTGGRGANVLTF. The CDR3 DNA is TGTGCCAGCAGCCAAGACCGATTGACAGGGGGCCGTGGGGCCAACGTCCTGACTTTC.

The rearrangement links TRBV5-1 to TRBJ2-1; D tentatively reads TRBD1 or TRBD2 (6 bases each). The germline CDR1 and CDR2 sequences are SGHRS and YFSETQ. CDR3 size: 14 residues. Trimming pared 7 bases from V and 6 bases from J, leaving 17 bases between. The CDR3 loop reads CASLGLEGGNEQFF. CDR3 bases: TGCGCCAGCCTCGGACTGGAGGGGGGCAATGAGCAGTTCTTC.

The genes are TRBV30 and TRBJ1-5; tentatively, D is TRBD1 (5 bases). Deletions cut 2 bases from V and 6 bases from J, with 11 bases between. The CDR3 is made up of 13 amino acids. Germline lookup yields CDR1 GTSNPN and CDR2 SVGIG (reference sequence). CDR3 in DNA: TGTGCCTGGAGTACCTCAGGGATTCAGCCCCAGCATTTT. Its protein is CAWSTSGIQPQHF.

J is TRBJ2-7 and V is TRBV4-1; the D gene is possibly TRBD2 (6 bases). The CDR3 runs 14 residues. Germline lookup yields CDR1 MGHRA and CDR2 YSYEKL. The V end was cut by 8 bases, the J end by 4 bases, with 18 bases between. The CDR3 protein is CASGRDSGDYEQYF. CDR3 bases: TGCGCCAGCGGACGGGATAGCGGAGATTACGAGCAGTACTTC.

This clone came up once. The rearrangement joins TRBV7-2 to TRBJ2-1; no clear D gene. The V end was cut by 5 bases, the J end by 10 bases, with 15 bases between. CDR1 and CDR2 (germline): SGHTA, FQGNSA. The CDR3 consists of 13 residues. The CDR3 reads CASSKDLRKEQFF. The CDR3 nucleotides are TGTGCCAGCAGCAAAGACCTCCGGAAGGAGCAGTTCTTC. Supplemented by reference TRBV7-2 and TRBJ2-1, the full variable domain reads GAGVSQSPSNKVTEKGKDVELRCDPISGHTALYWYRQSLGQGLEFLIYFQGNSAPDKSGLPSDRFSAERTGGSVSTLTIQRTQQEDSAVYLCASSKDLRKEQFFGPGTRLTVL.